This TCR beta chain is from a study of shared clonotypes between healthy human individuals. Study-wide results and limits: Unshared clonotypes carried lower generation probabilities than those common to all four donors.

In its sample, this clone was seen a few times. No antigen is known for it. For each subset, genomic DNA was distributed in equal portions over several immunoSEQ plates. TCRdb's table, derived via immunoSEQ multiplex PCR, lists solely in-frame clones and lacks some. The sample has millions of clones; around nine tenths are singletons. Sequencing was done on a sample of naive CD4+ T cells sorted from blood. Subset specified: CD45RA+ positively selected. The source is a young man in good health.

The CDR3 loop reads CASSLRQGTQPQHF. DNA for the CDR3: TGTGCCAGCAGCTTAAGACAGGGTACTCAGCCCCAGCATTTT. This rearrangement joins TRBV7-2 to TRBJ1-5; 7 nucleotides match TRBD1. V shed 2 bases, J shed 6 bases, and the junction held 4 bases outside the gene matches. Germline V CDR1 and CDR2: SGHTA, FQGNSA. The CDR3 covers 14 residues.